A selection of T cell receptor beta chains follows, all from one sample in a study of T-cell reconstitution after alpha-beta-depleted transplantation in children. TCRdb reprocessed the PCR reads via MiXCR and lists one record per CDR3 protein. The table includes around 250,000 distinct CDR3 sequences, about 25% detected once. The sequencing used PBMCs, collected before TCRalphabeta/CD19-depleted stem cell transplant. Receptors originate from a girl between 2 and 10 years old with Fanconi anemia, due to receive a stem cell transplant. CDR3s include the opening cysteine and the closing phenylalanine or tryptophan. D genes are given only for firm matches. Rows may omit the clone size; those that give it use once, few, many or a size class.

j_gene | v_gene | abundance | len | d_gene | CDR3nt | CDR3aa
TRBJ2-3 | TRBV20-1 | many | 14 | - | TGCAGTGCTATCCGGACTGGTCGCACAGATACGCAGTATTTT | CSAIRTGRTDTQYF
TRBJ2-3 | TRBV27 | many | 13 | - | TGTGCCAGCAGTTTCCAGATCACAGATACGCAGTATTTT | CASSFQITDTQYF
TRBJ1-5 | TRBV6-1 | few | 16 | - | TGTGCCAGCAGTCTAAACAGAGTTGAGAGCAATCAGCCCCAGCATTTT | CASSLNRVESNQPQHF
TRBJ2-5 | TRBV25-1 | - | 12 | - | TGTGCCAGCAGTGACGGGCTCGGGACCCAGTACTTC | CASSDGLGTQYF
TRBJ2-1 | TRBV4-2 | - | 16 | TRBD1 | TGTGCCAGCAGCCAAAAAGGCAGGGGGCCTTGGGATGAGCAGTTCTTC | CASSQKGRGPWDEQFF
TRBJ2-1 | TRBV7-6 | few | 15 | TRBD2 | TGTGCCAGCAGCCCACCGGGAGGGCGCCACGGTGAGCAGTTCTTC | CASSPPGGRHGEQFF
TRBJ2-5 | TRBV6-5 | - | 12 | - | TGTGCCAGCAGTCGGGACGCTTGGACCCAGTACTTC | CASSRDAWTQYF
TRBJ2-1 | TRBV14 | once | 18 | TRBD2 | TGTGCCAGCAGCCAAGCTATTCCAGCGGGATGGCCTGGGAATGAGCAGTTCTTC | CASSQAIPAGWPGNEQFF
TRBJ2-7 | TRBV4-2 | many | 15 | TRBD2 | TGTGCCAGCAGCCAGATTAGCGGGGGGGCCTACGAGCAGTACTTC | CASSQISGGAYEQYF
TRBJ2-7 | TRBV27 | - | 14 | - | TGTGCCAGCAGTTTTCTTTCAGGGACCTACGAGCAGTACTTC | CASSFLSGTYEQYF
TRBJ2-1 | TRBV20-1 | - | 18 | TRBD1 | TGCAGTGCTAGCTTACCAGGGGGCGGACCGCTCTCCTACAATGAGCAGTTCTTC | CSASLPGGGPLSYNEQFF
TRBJ2-1 | TRBV12-3/TRBV12-4 | many | 14 | - | TGTGCCAGCAGTTTTGGCCTGATGGGTAATGAGCAGTTCTTC | CASSFGLMGNEQFF
TRBJ2-7 | TRBV29-1 | few | 14 | - | TGCAGCGTTATAACGACAAGGGGGTCCTACGAGCAGTACTTC | CSVITTRGSYEQYF
TRBJ2-7 | TRBV4-2 | - | 15 | - | TGTGCCAGCAGCCCAACGGGGGCCGACTACTACGAGCAGTACTTC | CASSPTGADYYEQYF
TRBJ2-2 | TRBV5-1 | - | 15 | TRBD2 | TGCGCCAGCAGCTTACTAGCGGGAATTAGCGGGGAGCTGTTTTTT | CASSLLAGISGELFF
TRBJ2-1 | TRBV24-1 | many | 15 | TRBD1 | TGTGCCACCCGCGGCACAGGGGGGTCCTACAATGAGCAGTTCTTC | CATRGTGGSYNEQFF
TRBJ1-5 | TRBV20-1 | many | 13 | - | TGCAGTGTCCGGTCCTATAGCAATCAGCCCCAGCATTTT | CSVRSYSNQPQHF